The 5 T cell receptor beta chains below come from one sample, sequenced in a study of graft-versus-host responses after intestinal transplantation. To release intraepithelial and lamina propria lymphocytes, the graft tissue was processed. Using immunoSEQ multiplex PCR, the repertoire was profiled, and TCRdb retains in-frame clones only, with some absent. Seen here are fewer than 20,000 clones, 80% observed once, and the top ten hold around a sixth. The sample was ileum tissue, taken about 100 days after intestinal transplant. These receptors all stem from a human patient who received an intestinal transplant, so some T cells may come from the graft donor.

CDR3 sequence: CASSYSGGPKYEQYF. The CDR3 region has the DNA TGTGCCAGCAGTTACTCTGGAGGGCCGAAGTACGAGCAGTACTTC. The chain links TRBV6-5 to TRBJ2-7; tentatively, D is TRBD2 (6 bases). Trimming left V 0 bases short and J 4 bases short, with 13 bases between. Per the germline V gene, CDR1 is MNHEY and CDR2 is SVGAGI. CDR3 length: 15 residues.

V and J are TRBV4-3 and TRBJ2-3; D gene uncertain. Germline CDR1 reads LGHNA; CDR2 reads YSLEER. The CDR3 is 14 amino acids. V was clipped by 0 bases and J by 3 bases, with 7 bases between them. The CDR3 sequence is CASSQDAATDTQYF. DNA for the CDR3: TGCGCCAGCAGCCAAGATGCGGCGACAGATACGCAGTATTTT.

This clone has more than one count but fewer than ten. The chain carries TRBV9 and TRBJ1-2; TRBD1 aligns across 9 bases. The junction had 2 bases not matched to a gene; V was cut back by 4 bases and J by 1 base. The CDR3 has 14 amino acids. Germline assignment: CDR1 SGDLS and CDR2 YYNGEE. The CDR3 sequence: CASSPGQGNYGYTF. Here the CDR3 DNA reads TGTGCCAGCAGCCCGGGACAGGGTAACTATGGCTACACCTTC.

Concerning this clone: The identical CDR3 is also encoded by other nucleotide sequences in the sample. The chain is built from TRBV7-9 and TRBJ2-3, with 11 bases fitting TRBD2. Germline values: CDR1 SEHNR, CDR2 FQNEAQ (reference sequence). The CDR3 extends over 16 amino acids. CDR3 in amino acids: CATPRRLAGNTDTQYF. For the CDR3, the DNA is TGTGCAACTCCCCGCCGACTAGCGGGGAACACAGATACGCAGTATTTT.

The chain combines TRBV19 with TRBJ2-7; D remains ambiguous. The CDR3 is 13 amino acids. Germline values: CDR1 LNHDA, CDR2 SQIVND (reference sequence). V dropped 3 bases and J dropped 5 bases, with 11 bases sitting between them. The chain's CDR3 is CASSIQDPHEQYF. CDR3 DNA sequence: TGTGCCAGTAGTATCCAGGACCCCCACGAGCAGTACTTC. The full variable domain, rest sourced from reference TRBV19 and TRBJ2-7, is DGGITQSPKYLFRKEGQNVTLSCEQNLNHDAMYWYRQDPGQGLRLIYYSQIVNDFQKGDIAEGYSVSREKKESFPLTVTSAQKNPTAFYLCASSIQDPHEQYFGPGTRLTVT.